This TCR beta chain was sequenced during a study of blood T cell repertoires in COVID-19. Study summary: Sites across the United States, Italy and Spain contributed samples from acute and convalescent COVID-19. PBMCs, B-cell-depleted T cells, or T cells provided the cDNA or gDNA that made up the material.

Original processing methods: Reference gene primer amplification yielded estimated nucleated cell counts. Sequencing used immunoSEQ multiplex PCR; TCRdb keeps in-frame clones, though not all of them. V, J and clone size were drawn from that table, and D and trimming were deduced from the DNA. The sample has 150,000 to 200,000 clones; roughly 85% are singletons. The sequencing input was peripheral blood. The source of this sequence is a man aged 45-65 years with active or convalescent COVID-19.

This CDR3 reads CASRFGTSNTGELFF. The CDR3 region has the DNA TGTGCCAGCAGATTTGGGACTAGCAACACCGGGGAGCTGTTTTTT. The gene calls are TRBV2 and TRBJ2-2; 9 bases line up with TRBD2. The length of the CDR3 is 15 residues. CDR1 SNHLY and CDR2 FYNNEI come from the germline V gene. Losses at the gene ends were 6 bases for V and 2 bases for J; bases not matched to a gene: 4.